These 18 T cell receptor beta chains came from one sample sequenced in a study of blood T cell repertoires in COVID-19. The assay was immunoSEQ multiplex PCR, and TCRdb's table has in-frame clones only and misses some. Of 97,000 or so clones listed, roughly 92% are singletons. The material sequenced was peripheral blood. These TCRs come from a woman in her fifties or sixties with COVID-19, enrolled during active disease.

V is TRBV28 and J is TRBJ1-2; tentative D call: TRBD1 (5 bases). This CDR3 region has 17 residues. Trimming pared 3 bases from V and 3 bases from J, leaving 20 bases between. Per the germline V gene, CDR1 is MDHEN and CDR2 is SYDVKM. The CDR3 reads CASSFGPGRRNDYGYTF. For the CDR3, the DNA is TGTGCCAGCAGTTTTGGGCCAGGGAGGCGGAACGACTATGGCTACACCTTC.

The chain carries TRBV5-4 and TRBJ2-2, with a weak D call TRBD1 (7 bases). Germline CDR1 is SGHNT and CDR2 is YYREEE (reference sequence). The CDR3 runs 15 residues. Deletions cut 4 bases from V and 3 bases from J, with 13 bases between. CDR3 residues: CASSRRGQYTGELFF. CDR3 sequence (DNA): TGTGCCAGCAGCCGGAGGGGACAGTACACCGGGGAGCTGTTTTTT.

The chain recombines TRBV6-5 with TRBJ1-1; D uncertain. In germline, CDR1 is MNHEY, CDR2 SVGAGI. The CDR3 is 13 amino acids. The germline V and J ends were trimmed by 5 bases and 11 bases, with 18 bases remaining between them. Here the CDR3 DNA reads TGTGCCAGCAGTCCACTGACTCCCCCGGGGGCTTTCTTT. It is translated as CASSPLTPPGAFF.

This clone was counted once. The chain is built from TRBV2 and TRBJ1-3, with TRBD1 matching over 8 bases. Germline CDR1 and CDR2: SNHLY and FYNNEI. V was clipped by 7 bases and J by 0 bases; unmatched bases: 14. This CDR3 region has 18 residues. The CDR3 nucleotides read TGTGCCAGCAACAAGGGACAGGCCTACCCGATCTCTGGAAACACCATATATTTT. This translates into CASNKGQAYPISGNTIYF.

This clone was seen once. The CDR3 sequence is CASGRQGREKLFF. The CDR3 nucleotides read TGTGCCAGCGGGCGACAGGGACGAGAAAAACTGTTTTTT. V is TRBV9 and J is TRBJ1-4; 7 bases agree with TRBD1. The length of the CDR3 is 13 residues. Germline CDR1 reads SGDLS; CDR2 reads YYNGEE. Trimming took 7 bases from V and 8 from J; bases not matched to a gene: 8.

This chain uses TRBV4-1 with TRBJ2-5; 7 nucleotides agree with TRBD1. Trimming took 2 bases from V and 0 from J; bases not matched to a gene: 12. Germline V CDR1 and CDR2: MGHRA, YSYEKL. The CDR3 is 18 amino acids. The CDR3 protein is CASSQSPNRDSNQETQYF. Written as DNA, the CDR3 is TGCGCCAGCAGCCAAAGCCCGAACCGGGACAGCAACCAAGAGACCCAGTACTTC.

The V and J genes are TRBV3-1 (or the pseudogene TRBV3-2) and TRBJ1-5, with D possibly being TRBD1 (5 bases). Trimming pared 6 bases from V and 1 base from J, leaving 13 bases between. The CDR3 has 15 residues. In germline, CDR1 is LGHDT, CDR2 YNNKEL (reference sequence). DNA of the CDR3: TGTGCCAGCAGGCAGGGTGTGGGGAGCAATCAGCCCCAGCATTTT. This codes for CASRQGVGSNQPQHF.

The chain carries TRBV24-1 and TRBJ1-1; D not resolved. V lost 3 bases and J 9 bases, leaving 16 bases between the germline ends. This CDR3 has 14 residues. Looked up from germline, CDR1 is KGHDR and CDR2 is SFDVKD. The CDR3 loop reads CATSDANGVGKAFF. The CDR3 DNA is TGTGCCACCAGTGATGCTAACGGGGTAGGGAAAGCTTTCTTT.

V gene TRBV5-1 combines with J gene TRBJ1-1; D possibly corresponds to TRBD1 (6 bases). The CDR3 consists of 15 residues. From germline, CDR1 is SGHRS and CDR2 YFSETQ. The V gene lost 5 bases and the J gene lost 7 bases, with 21 bases spanning the gap. This CDR3 reads CASRQEGGRTYEAFF. CDR3 in DNA: TGCGCCAGCAGACAGGAGGGGGGGCGCACCTATGAAGCTTTCTTT. Full variable domain (missing parts from reference TRBV5-1 and TRBJ1-1): KAGVTQTPRYLIKTRGQQVTLSCSPISGHRSVSWYQQTPGQGLQFLFEYFSETQRNKGNFPGRFSGRQFSNSRSEMNVSTLELGDSALYLCASRQEGGRTYEAFFGQGTRLTVV.

V gene TRBV5-1 combines with J gene TRBJ1-1; TRBD1 is a possible D gene (6 bases). Germline CDR1 and CDR2: SGHRS and YFSETQ. The ends were cut back, 2 bases at V and 1 base at J, with 12 bases in the middle. The CDR3 has 15 residues. The CDR3 DNA is TGCGCCAGCAGCTTAATACAGGGTCCGAACACTGAAGCTTTCTTT. Encoded protein: CASSLIQGPNTEAFF.

V usage is TRBV30 and J usage is TRBJ1-2; possible D gene TRBD1, 6 bases. V was clipped by 4 bases and J by 6 bases, with 15 bases between them. The CDR3 covers 13 residues. CDR1 and CDR2 from the germline V gene are GTSNPN and SVGIG (reference sequence). The CDR3 region has the DNA TGTGCCTGGAAGTCCGGGACAAGCCATGGCTACACCTTC. It specifies CAWKSGTSHGYTF.

The chain uses TRBV11-3 and TRBJ2-2; maybe TRBD2 (6 bases). V was pared by 2 bases and J by 1 base, with 11 bases between. Germline V gene lookup returns CDR1 SGHNT and CDR2 YENEEA. The CDR3 length is 16 residues. As DNA, the CDR3 is TGTGCCAGCAGCTTACTAGCGCTGGGGAACACCGGGGAGCTGTTTTTT. It specifies CASSLLALGNTGELFF.

The chain is built from TRBV5-1 and TRBJ2-7, with 9 bases identical to TRBD1. Trimming removed 4 bases from V and 3 bases from J; junction bases left unmatched: 5. The CDR3 runs 14 residues. Germline CDR1 SGHRS, CDR2 YFSETQ. The CDR3 sequence is CASSPRQGVYEQYF. The DNA of the CDR3 is TGCGCCAGCAGCCCACGACAGGGGGTCTACGAGCAGTACTTC.

The chain recombines TRBV19 with TRBJ2-5, with D possibly being TRBD2 (6 bases). The V gene's germline CDR1 is LNHDA and CDR2 SQIVND (reference sequence). The CDR3 loop spans 14 amino acids. V was trimmed by 2 bases and J by 1 base, leaving 8 bases between them. CDR3 bases: TGTGCCAGTAGTATATCGGGACTCCAAGAGACCCAGTACTTC. Translating it yields CASSISGLQETQYF.

The J gene is TRBJ2-5, the V gene TRBV6-6, with D hard to call. This CDR3 contains 13 residues. Germline-derived CDR1 and CDR2 are MNHNY and SVGAGI (reference sequence). V lost 6 bases, J lost 5 bases, and 13 bases lay in between. CDR3 loop: CASSISRWETQYF. The CDR3 DNA is TGTGCCAGCAGCATATCGCGATGGGAGACCCAGTACTTC.

V usage is TRBV5-1 and J usage is TRBJ2-7, with 10 bases lining up with TRBD1. Germline V lookup: CDR1 SGHRS, CDR2 YFSETQ. After removal of 5 bases from V and 0 bases from J, the junction contained 5 bases not matched to a gene. The CDR3 sequence is 15 residues long. The CDR3 nucleotides are TGCGCCAGCAGGCAGACAGGGGGCGCCTCCTACGAGCAGTACTTC. Translation: CASRQTGGASYEQYF.

This chain joins TRBV4-1 and TRBJ1-2, with TRBD1 as a possible D gene (5 bases). CDR3 size: 13 residues. Looked up from germline, CDR1 is MGHRA and CDR2 is YSYEKL. The ends were cut back, 3 bases at V and 8 bases at J, with 13 bases in the middle. CDR3 sequence (DNA): TGCGCCAGCAGCCACATAGTTTGGGGCGGCTACACCTTC. Translated: CASSHIVWGGYTF.

CDR3 sequence: CASLAFGTGGKNIQYF. The CDR3 bases are TGTGCCAGTCTCGCCTTTGGGACAGGAGGGAAAAACATTCAGTACTTC. The chain employs TRBV19 and TRBJ2-4; TRBD1 aligns across 8 bases. The CDR3 has 16 amino acids. Looked up from germline, CDR1 is LNHDA and CDR2 is SQIVND (reference sequence). V was pared by 8 bases and J by 4 bases, with 13 bases of the junction left unmatched.